Listed below are T cell receptor beta chains from one sample, sequenced in a study of cytomegalovirus exposure and HLA in healthy donors. Repertoires were generated with immunoSEQ multiplex PCR, while TCRdb's copy carries only in-frame clones and drops some. The table records more than 85,000 clones, roughly three quarters of them present only once. The sequenced sample consisted of PBMCs. The receptors here all came from a male donor in good health and CMV-seronegative. CDR3s include the opening cysteine and the closing phenylalanine or tryptophan. The order of the fields is clone size, J gene, CDR3 length, D gene, V gene, CDR3 DNA, CDR3 protein. D genes are given only for firm matches. Clone size, where shown, is once, few, many, or a class for clones that have expanded.

NA TRBJ2-2 16 TRBD1 TRBV18 TGTGCCAGCTCACCACCCGGACAGGGATTCACCGGGGAGCTGTTTTTT CASSPPGQGFTGELFF
few TRBJ2-1 15 TRBD2 TRBV5-6 TGTGCCAGCAGCTTGGCGGTGGGAGGGCCCAATGAGCAGTTCTTC CASSLAVGGPNEQFF
once TRBJ1-3 16 NA TRBV14 TGTGCCAGCAGCCAAGATCAACAGGGACCTGGAAACACCATATATTTT CASSQDQQGPGNTIYF
NA TRBJ2-7 15 TRBD2 TRBV19 TGTGCCAGTAGTACAGGACTAGGGACCGCCTACGAGCAGTACTTC CASSTGLGTAYEQYF
few TRBJ1-2 12 NA TRBV19 TGTGCCAGTAGTTTTCTCGGGGGTGGCTACACCTTC CASSFLGGGYTF
NA TRBJ2-1 15 TRBD2 TRBV11-2 TGTGCCAGCAGCCGGGCCTGGCTAGCGGGAGATGAGCAGTTCTTC CASSRAWLAGDEQFF
NA TRBJ1-5 14 NA TRBV27 TGTGCCAGCAGTTTGAGCGGGGGAGGTCAGCCCCAGCATTTT CASSLSGGGQPQHF
NA TRBJ1-2 14 NA TRBV7-9 TGTTCCAGCATCGAACCACCGGGGAGTTTAGGCTACACCTTC CSSIEPPGSLGYTF
NA TRBJ2-5 15 TRBD1 TRBV19 TGTGCCAGTAGTCCTCGGACAGGGTCTCAGGAGACCCAGTACTTC CASSPRTGSQETQYF
NA TRBJ2-2 16 NA TRBV7-2 TGTGCCAGCAGCTACCGGACAGATCAGGACACCGGGGAGCTATTTTTT CASSYRTDQDTGELFF
NA TRBJ2-3 16 NA TRBV5-4 TGTGCCAGCAGCTTGGCAGCGCAAGGAGCAACAGATACGCAGTATTTT CASSLAAQGATDTQYF
NA TRBJ2-1 13 NA TRBV11-2 TGTGCCAGCAGCTTAGGACAGGAACCCTTCAAGTTCTTC CASSLGQEPFKFF
NA TRBJ1-2 19 TRBD1 TRBV6-4 TGTGCCAGCAGTGAGACCGGGACAGGTAGTTCTGTTTCTAACTATGGCTACACCTTC CASSETGTGSSVSNYGYTF
NA TRBJ2-1 15 TRBD1 TRBV11-2 TGTGCCAGCAGCTACAGGGGGAGCTCCTACAATGAGCAGTTCTTC CASSYRGSSYNEQFF
NA TRBJ2-5 14 TRBD1 TRBV10-3 TGTGCCATCAGGGACAGGGGCTACCAAGAGACCCAGTACTTC CAIRDRGYQETQYF
NA TRBJ2-5 15 TRBD1 TRBV7-9 TGTGCCAGCAGCTTAATGGGACAGGGGGGAGAGACCCAGTACTTC CASSLMGQGGETQYF
NA TRBJ1-3 13 NA TRBV30 TGTGCCTGGAGTTTATGGCCTGGAAACACCATATATTTT CAWSLWPGNTIYF
NA TRBJ2-7 13 TRBD1 TRBV2 TGTGCCAGCAGGCTCCAGGGGGTCAACGAGCAGTACTTC CASRLQGVNEQYF
NA TRBJ1-2 13 TRBD1 TRBV28 TGTGCCAGCAGGCAGACAGGGGCCTATGGCTACACCTTC CASRQTGAYGYTF
NA TRBJ2-3 15 NA TRBV13 TGTGCCAGCAGCTTATGGGCATCAGAACACGATACGCAGTATTTT CASSLWASEHDTQYF
NA TRBJ1-1 15 TRBD1 TRBV2 TGTGCCAGCAGTGCCTCGGGGACAGCAAGCACTGAAGCTTTCTTT CASSASGTASTEAFF
NA TRBJ1-1 19 TRBD1 TRBV18 TGTGCCAGCTCACCCATCGCGACAGGGATCCCAGGGAGTTACACTGAAGCTTTCTTT CASSPIATGIPGSYTEAFF
NA TRBJ2-5 14 NA TRBV5-1 TGCGCCAGCAGCTTGGGGGCTAGCAGTGAGACCCAGTACTTC CASSLGASSETQYF
NA TRBJ2-2 13 TRBD2 TRBV2 TGTGCCACCCGGGGGGTCGGCACCGGGGAGCTGTTTTTT CATRGVGTGELFF
NA TRBJ1-3 15 NA TRBV4-1 TGCGCCAGCAGCCAAGTCTTCGGGGTTGGAAACACCATATATTTT CASSQVFGVGNTIYF
NA TRBJ2-1 16 TRBD2 TRBV7-9 TGTGCCAGCAGCTTTACTAGCGGACGTACCTACAATGAGCAGTTCTTC CASSFTSGRTYNEQFF
few TRBJ2-3 15 TRBD2 TRBV5-6 TGTGCCAGCAGCTTGGGCGGGAGCAATCTCGATACGCAGTATTTT CASSLGGSNLDTQYF
NA TRBJ2-1 15 NA TRBV7-3 TGTGCCAGCAGCTCGGACTACCCCACCTACAATGAGCAGTTCTTC CASSSDYPTYNEQFF
NA TRBJ2-2 16 TRBD1 TRBV7-9 TGTGCCAGCAGCCTAAAGACAGGGATAAACACCGGGGAGCTGTTTTTT CASSLKTGINTGELFF
NA TRBJ2-5 16 NA TRBV5-1 TGCGCCAGCAGCTTGCCCTTTGTCGGGAGCGCTGAGACCCAGTACTTC CASSLPFVGSAETQYF
few TRBJ1-4 15 NA TRBV6-1 TGTGCCAGCAGTGAAAACGGGGGAATTCCTGGAAAACTGTTTTTT CASSENGGIPGKLFF
NA TRBJ1-6 15 NA TRBV6-5 TGTGCCAGCAGAAGGGAGAGCTCCTATAATTCACCCCTCCACTTT CASRRESSYNSPLHF
NA TRBJ2-1 16 NA TRBV19 TGTGCCAGTAGTTTCCGACTAGAGTGGCGGGCCAATGAGCAGTTCTTC CASSFRLEWRANEQFF
NA TRBJ1-5 15 NA TRBV27 TGTGCCAGCAGTCCTACGCAGGGAGGGGATCAGCCCCAGCATTTT CASSPTQGGDQPQHF
NA TRBJ2-7 15 TRBD2 TRBV15 TGTGCCACCAGCAGAGATGATAGCGGGACCTACGAGCAGTACTTC CATSRDDSGTYEQYF
NA TRBJ1-1 12 NA TRBV6-1 TGTGCCAGCAGGGGACTCAACCTTGAAGCTTTCTTT CASRGLNLEAFF
NA TRBJ2-5 13 NA TRBV5-4 TGTGCCAGCAGCTTGGCCGGGAAAGAGACCCAGTACTTC CASSLAGKETQYF
NA TRBJ2-3 14 NA TRBV28 TGTGCCAGCAGTTTATACAGGGCTACAGATACGCAGTATTTT CASSLYRATDTQYF